This is a list of T cell receptor beta chains from one sample in a study of control samples from healthy donors and cancer patients. Only in-frame clones appear in the TCRdb table, and some are missing; sequencing was by immunoSEQ multiplex PCR. The data hold 100,000 to 120,000 clones, with around 89% observed a single time. Material: PBMCs. The source is a woman in her sixties or seventies with lung cancer. CDR3s include the opening cysteine and the closing phenylalanine or tryptophan. Each record gives: J gene, V gene, D gene, CDR3 protein, CDR3 DNA. D genes are given only for firm matches.

>TRBJ1-1|TRBV2|-
CASSEASRETEAFF
TGTGCCAGCAGTGAAGCCTCCAGGGAAACTGAAGCTTTCTTT
>TRBJ2-2|TRBV6-5|TRBD2
CASSLAVAGSTGELFF
TGTGCCAGCAGTTTGGCGGTAGCGGGGAGTACCGGGGAGCTGTTTTTT
>TRBJ2-1|TRBV9|TRBD2
CASSVDPGGAGREQFF
TGTGCCAGCAGCGTAGACCCCGGGGGGGCCGGTCGGGAGCAGTTCTTC
>TRBJ1-1|TRBV3-1/TRBV3-2|TRBD1
CASSLRGGRVTEAFF
TGTGCCAGCAGCCTCAGGGGGGGGCGCGTCACTGAAGCTTTCTTT
>TRBJ1-5|TRBV9|-
CASSVGGGTNQPQHF
TGTGCCAGCAGCGTAGGTGGCGGGACCAATCAGCCCCAGCATTTT
>TRBJ1-2|TRBV5-4|TRBD1
CASSPRDRGSGYTF
TGTGCCAGCAGCCCCCGGGACAGGGGATCTGGCTACACCTTC
>TRBJ2-2|TRBV7-9|TRBD2
CASSLTAGGPNTGELFF
TGTGCCAGCAGCCTCACAGCGGGAGGGCCAAACACCGGGGAGCTGTTTTTT
>TRBJ1-6|TRBV11-3|TRBD1
CASSLGTYSGTGDSPLHF
TGTGCCAGCAGCTTAGGGACGTATTCCGGGACAGGGGACTCACCCCTCCACTTT
>TRBJ2-2|TRBV18|TRBD1
CASSPIPGQANTGELFF
TGTGCCAGCTCACCTATCCCGGGACAGGCGAACACCGGGGAGCTGTTTTTT
>TRBJ1-3|TRBV18|TRBD1
CASGDRAAGNTIYF
TGTGCCAGCGGGGACAGGGCGGCTGGAAACACCATATATTTT
>TRBJ1-5|TRBV19|TRBD1
CASSIQGARQPQHF
TGTGCCAGTAGTATTCAGGGGGCGCGGCAGCCCCAGCATTTT